The clone carrying this TCR beta chain came up a few times. The data originate from a study of blood T cells in healthy people across ages. V lost 5 bases, J lost 8 bases, and 8 bases stayed unmatched. Germline V gene lookup returns CDR1 SEHNR and CDR2 FQNEAQ (reference sequence). This CDR3 has 15 amino acids. A J-beta primer mix and a sample-barcoded 5' primer were used in a second PCR of roughly 6 to 11 cycles. TCRdb recomputed calls from the 5' RACE reads with MiXCR, one row per CDR3 protein. Altogether hundreds of thousands of distinct CDR3 sequences are present, about 44% being singletons, with the ten largest covering about an eighth.

This TCR came from a man aged 25 to 40 in good health. Material for sequencing was blood. The chain uses TRBV7-9 and TRBJ2-1; 11 bases are a match to TRBD1. CDR3 in DNA: TGTGCCAGCAGCGCACAGGACAGGGGGCTTTATGAGCAGTTCTTC. Translating it yields CASSAQDRGLYEQFF.